This TCR beta chain is from a study of cytomegalovirus exposure and HLA in healthy donors. It was with 60 Vbeta and 13 Jbeta primers that the PCR ran. TCRdb's copy holds only in-frame clones and misses some; the assay was immunoSEQ multiplex PCR. The repertoire consists of under 200,000 clones, with about four fifths occurring once and the leading ten covering under 1.1%. The V and J ends lost 4 bases and 3 bases, in that order; junction bases with no gene match: 8. This CDR3 comprises 16 residues. The germline gives CDR1 SGHDN, CDR2 FVKESK. Sequenced: PBMCs. The receptor was isolated from a man aged 30 to 39 in good health and CMV-seronegative. The chain uses TRBV14 and TRBJ2-7, with TRBD1 identical over 11 bases. The CDR3 DNA follows: TGTGCCAGCAGCCTTTCCGGACAGGGGGCGTACTACGAGCAGTACTTC. As protein: CASSLSGQGAYYEQYF.